The 27 T cell receptor beta chains reported below all come from one sample, sequenced in a study of shared clonotypes between healthy human individuals. Method: immunoSEQ multiplex PCR; TCRdb's copy keeps in-frame clones and lacks some. The sample consists of hundreds of thousands of clones, roughly four fifths of them appearing once. The sequencing sample was made of PBMCs. The receptors here all came from a woman aged 40-49 years in good health. Some clones in this sample may be carry-over from other donors' samples.

The gene calls are TRBV6-5 and TRBJ2-4, with D possibly TRBD2 on 6 matching bases. Germline values: CDR1 MNHEY, CDR2 SVGAGI. V lost 7 bases to trimming and J lost 2 bases, with 15 bases between them. CDR3 size: 15 residues. The CDR3 spells CASTGGGRSKNIQYF. DNA for the CDR3: TGTGCCAGCACCGGTGGGGGGAGGTCCAAAAACATTCAGTACTTC.

The V and J genes are TRBV30 and TRBJ2-7; D remains unclear. The CDR3 length is 14 residues. Germline-derived CDR1 and CDR2 are GTSNPN and SVGIG (reference sequence). V was pared by 0 bases and J by 0 bases, with 9 bases between. The CDR3 DNA sequence: TGTGCCTGGAGTGTCCACAGAAACTCCTACGAGCAGTACTTC. Its translation is CAWSVHRNSYEQYF.

The rearrangement links TRBV4-1 to TRBJ2-7; possibly TRBD1 or TRBD2 for D (5 bases each). CDR3 size: 17 residues. V was pared by 1 base and J by 1 base, with 17 bases between. Germline V CDR1 and CDR2: MGHRA, YSYEKL. CDR3 DNA: TGCGCCAGCAGCCAAGTCGTTATGGGGGACGCGTCCTACGAGCAGTACTTC. Protein: CASSQVVMGDASYEQYF.

The CDR3 coding sequence is TGTGCCTGGAGTGTAGGGGGCCGGCCCGGGGAGCTGTTTTTT. Protein product: CAWSVGGRPGELFF. J is TRBJ2-2 and V is TRBV30; TRBD1 aligns across 7 bases. Germline lookup yields CDR1 GTSNPN and CDR2 SVGIG (reference sequence). V shed 0 bases and J 6 bases; nucleotides not matched to a gene: 4. The CDR3 runs 14 residues.

V and J are TRBV11-2 and TRBJ2-1; no clear D gene. Trimming removed 7 bases at V and 9 bases at J, with 22 bases between. This CDR3 comprises 15 residues. Germline CDR1 and CDR2: SGHAT and FQNNGV. The CDR3 is CASTPEVPAVGEQFF. DNA for the CDR3: TGTGCCAGCACCCCTGAGGTTCCGGCGGTGGGTGAGCAGTTCTTC.

J is TRBJ2-1 and V is TRBV13; a weak D match, TRBD2 (5 bases). This CDR3 is 12 amino acids long. Germline CDR1 reads PRHDT; CDR2 reads FYEKMQ (reference sequence). Trimming took 3 bases from V and 8 from J, leaving 8 bases between them. The CDR3 sequence: CASSFEGDEQFF. CDR3 DNA: TGTGCCAGCAGCTTCGAGGGCGATGAGCAGTTCTTC.

The V gene is TRBV5-6, the J gene TRBJ2-7, with D unresolved. The CDR3 runs to 13 residues. The germline V gene has CDR1 SGHDT and CDR2 YYEEEE. V shed 4 bases and J shed 2 bases, with 10 bases lying between them. The CDR3 DNA follows: TGTGCCAGCAGCATCCGGATTACCTACGAGCAGTACTTC. Its protein product is CASSIRITYEQYF.

The V and J genes are TRBV4-2 and TRBJ2-7, with 10 bases fitting TRBD2. The germline V gene encodes CDR1 LGHNA and CDR2 YNFKEQ. V gave up 0 bases and J gave up 1 base; unmatched junction bases: 15. The CDR3 runs to 20 residues. CDR3 nucleotides: TGTGCCAGCAGCCAAGATTTGGGGGGGCCTAGCGGGAGTAGGTCCTACGAGCAGTACTTC. Amino acid sequence: CASSQDLGGPSGSRSYEQYF.

The chain employs TRBV4-1 and TRBJ2-2, with TRBD2 identical over 7 bases. V was clipped by 0 bases and J by 2 bases; unmatched bases: 6. CDR3 length: 17 residues. CDR1 and CDR2 (germline): MGHRA, YSYEKL. CDR3 in amino acids: CASSQEGLAANTGELFF. DNA for the CDR3: TGCGCCAGCAGCCAAGAAGGGCTAGCGGCTAACACCGGGGAGCTGTTTTTT.

Details on this clone: A far larger clone lies a single base away; this is likely a read error. The chain's CDR3 is CAWSPFGLGGLGDTEAFF. DNA for the CDR3: TGTGCCTGGAGTCCCTTCGGCTTGGGTGGGTTAGGGGACACTGAAGCTTTCTTT. The V and J genes are TRBV30 and TRBJ1-1, with D possibly matching TRBD1 (5 bases). CDR1 and CDR2 (germline): GTSNPN, SVGIG (reference sequence). V was shortened by 2 bases and J by 3 bases, with 25 bases between the two germline ends. This CDR3 is built from 18 residues.

The rearrangement uses TRBV29-1 and TRBJ2-3; D not resolved. V was pared by 0 bases and J by 4 bases, with 8 bases between. Germline CDR1 is SQVTM and CDR2 is ANQGSEA. The CDR3 totals 13 residues. CDR3 coding DNA: TGCAGCGTTGAAGAAATAAGGGCAGATACGCAGTATTTT. This translates into CSVEEIRADTQYF.

The chain is built from TRBV28 and TRBJ1-2, with TRBD1 matching 7 bases. Germline V gene sequence: CDR1 MDHEN, CDR2 SYDVKM. This CDR3 comprises 16 residues. V gave up 6 bases and J gave up 4 bases; unmatched junction bases: 14. CDR3: CASRLLAGTEAYGYTF. CDR3 sequence (DNA): TGTGCCAGCAGGTTACTAGCCGGGACAGAGGCCTATGGCTACACCTTC.

The chain combines TRBV2 with TRBJ2-5, with TRBD2 identical over 11 bases. The CDR3 spans 15 residues. J was trimmed by 0 bases and V by 5 bases; bases with no gene match: 2. CDR1 is SNHLY, CDR2 FYNNEI, per germline. The CDR3: CASSPGLADQETQYF. CDR3 bases: TGTGCCAGCAGTCCGGGACTAGCGGACCAAGAGACCCAGTACTTC.

This clone was found many times. J is TRBJ2-7 and V is TRBV5-1, with D perhaps being TRBD1 or TRBD2 (6 bases each). This CDR3 is 17 amino acids long. Germline-derived CDR1 and CDR2 are SGHRS and YFSETQ. Between the trimmed V and J ends, which lost 3 bases and 5 bases, there was a span of 24 bases. The CDR3 sequence is CASSYPPRGGGADEQYF. CDR3 DNA: TGCGCCAGCAGCTACCCCCCCCGAGGAGGGGGAGCGGACGAGCAGTACTTC.

This chain links TRBV7-2 with TRBJ2-7; D is uncertain. Germline V gene sequence: CDR1 SGHTA, CDR2 FQGNSA. There are 13 residues in the CDR3. V dropped 0 bases and J dropped 2 bases, with 5 bases sitting between them. CDR3 loop: CASSLAPTYEQYF. DNA of the CDR3: TGTGCCAGCAGCTTAGCGCCCACCTACGAGCAGTACTTC.

This sequence joins TRBV27 and TRBJ2-1; D not resolved. The V end lost 9 bases, the J end lost 9 bases, and 18 bases lay between the germline ends. The CDR3 length is 13 residues. CDR1 is MNHEY and CDR2 is SMNVEV in the germline V gene (reference sequence). The CDR3 bases are TGTGCCAGTTCCGGGCCCCTATGGGGTGAGCAGTTCTTC. Protein product: CASSGPLWGEQFF.

This chain joins TRBV29-1 and TRBJ1-3, with D perhaps TRBD1 (6 bases). The CDR3 spans 15 residues. The V end lost 4 bases, the J end lost 1 base, and 14 bases lay between the germline ends. CDR1 is SQVTM, CDR2 ANQGSEA, per germline. CDR3 in DNA: TGCAGCGTTGGAACAGGGTGGGAGTCTGGAAACACCATATATTTT. Protein: CSVGTGWESGNTIYF.

The chain joins TRBV19 to TRBJ1-2; 7 bases agree with TRBD1. The J segment lost 0 bases and the V segment lost 2 bases, leaving 6 bases of the junction unmatched. CDR1 and CDR2 (germline): LNHDA, SQIVND (reference sequence). CDR3 length: 16 amino acids. The CDR3 loop reads CASSITTGWTNYGYTF. The CDR3 DNA sequence: TGTGCCAGTAGTATAACGACAGGGTGGACTAACTATGGCTACACCTTC.

The J gene is TRBJ2-6, the V gene TRBV5-4; a possible D gene is TRBD1 (6 bases). The V end was cut by 0 bases, the J end by 3 bases, with 10 bases between. The CDR3 totals 16 residues. Germline V CDR1 and CDR2: SGHNT, YYREEE (reference sequence). The CDR3 is CASSLVWGRGANVLTF. The CDR3 DNA reads TGTGCCAGCAGCTTGGTGTGGGGGCGTGGGGCCAACGTCCTGACTTTC.

This sequence joins TRBV18 and TRBJ1-2, with a possible D match to TRBD1 (6 bases). V dropped 3 bases and J dropped 7 bases, with 18 bases sitting between them. Germline CDR1 is KGHSH and CDR2 is LQKENI. CDR3 length: 15 residues. The CDR3 sequence: CASSPSTGGDGGYTF. CDR3 DNA: TGTGCCAGCTCACCGTCGACCGGGGGCGACGGTGGCTACACCTTC.

The CDR3 coding sequence is TGTGCCAGCAGCAGCGAGGTGGCGGGGAATAATGAGCAGTTCTTC. Encoded protein: CASSSEVAGNNEQFF. The rearrangement joins TRBV6-1 to TRBJ2-1; possibly TRBD2 for D (6 bases). The V gene's germline CDR1 is MNHNS and CDR2 SASEGT. The CDR3 is 15 amino acids. Trimming stripped 6 bases from V and 7 bases from J, with 19 bases between.

The V and J genes are TRBV5-1 and TRBJ2-1; D not resolved. The CDR3 is 13 residues long. In germline, CDR1 is SGHRS, CDR2 YFSETQ. The V gene lost 0 bases and the J gene lost 5 bases, with 6 bases spanning the gap. CDR3 sequence reads: CASSLALNNEQFF. The CDR3, as DNA: TGCGCCAGCAGCTTGGCACTTAACAATGAGCAGTTCTTC.

This clone has just a few counts. This chain links TRBV7-2 with TRBJ1-4; the match to TRBD1 covers 10 bases. Germline CDR1 is SGHTA and CDR2 is FQGNSA. There are 17 residues in the CDR3. J gave up 0 bases and V 2 bases, and 3 bases lay outside the gene matches. CDR3 DNA sequence: TGTGCCAGCAGCTTAAGGACAGGGGGATCAACTAATGAAAAACTGTTTTTT. Encoded protein: CASSLRTGGSTNEKLFF. The full variable domain, rest sourced from reference TRBV7-2 and TRBJ1-4, is GAGVSQSPSNKVTEKGKDVELRCDPISGHTALYWYRQSLGQGLEFLIYFQGNSAPDKSGLPSDRFSAERTGGSVSTLTIQRTQQEDSAVYLCASSLRTGGSTNEKLFFGSGTQLSVL.

The V gene is TRBV5-1, the J gene TRBJ2-5; D is undetermined. This CDR3 comprises 11 residues. V was clipped by 6 bases and J by 6 bases, with 9 bases between them. Germline CDR1 is SGHRS and CDR2 is YFSETQ. CDR3 sequence: CASTQQQTQYF. In DNA, the CDR3 is TGCGCCAGCACCCAGCAACAGACCCAGTACTTC. The whole variable domain, remainder taken from reference TRBV5-1 and TRBJ2-5, is KAGVTQTPRYLIKTRGQQVTLSCSPISGHRSVSWYQQTPGQGLQFLFEYFSETQRNKGNFPGRFSGRQFSNSRSEMNVSTLELGDSALYLCASTQQQTQYFGPGTRLLVL.

The chain couples TRBV7-9 to TRBJ2-1; 8 bases line up with TRBD2. Germline V gives CDR1 SEHNR, CDR2 FQNEAQ (reference sequence). The length of the CDR3 is 16 residues. V shed 1 base and J 6 bases; nucleotides not matched to a gene: 8. The CDR3 is CASSLGPAGAGNEQFF. DNA for the CDR3: TGTGCCAGCAGCTTAGGTCCAGCGGGAGCTGGCAATGAGCAGTTCTTC.

This chain connects TRBV29-1 to TRBJ2-3, with 8 bases fitting TRBD2. With 5 bases clipped from V and 6 bases from J, the junction kept 7 bases outside the gene matches. The CDR3 runs 13 residues. Per the germline V gene, CDR1 is SQVTM and CDR2 is ANQGSEA. CDR3 nucleotides: TGCAGCGTTCCCAGCGGGAGCAGTGATACGCAGTATTTT. Translation gives CSVPSGSSDTQYF.

About this clone: The junction departs from germline at one end; a sequencing error may be responsible. The V gene is TRBV7-7, the J gene TRBJ2-7; 12 nucleotides agree with TRBD2. CDR3 length equals 15 residues. Germline V gene sequence: CDR1 SSHAT, CDR2 FNYEAQ (reference sequence). The CDR3 DNA follows: TGTGCTAGCAGCCCCTCTAGCGGGAGGGCCGTCGAGCAGTACTTC. It translates to CASSPSSGRAVEQYF.